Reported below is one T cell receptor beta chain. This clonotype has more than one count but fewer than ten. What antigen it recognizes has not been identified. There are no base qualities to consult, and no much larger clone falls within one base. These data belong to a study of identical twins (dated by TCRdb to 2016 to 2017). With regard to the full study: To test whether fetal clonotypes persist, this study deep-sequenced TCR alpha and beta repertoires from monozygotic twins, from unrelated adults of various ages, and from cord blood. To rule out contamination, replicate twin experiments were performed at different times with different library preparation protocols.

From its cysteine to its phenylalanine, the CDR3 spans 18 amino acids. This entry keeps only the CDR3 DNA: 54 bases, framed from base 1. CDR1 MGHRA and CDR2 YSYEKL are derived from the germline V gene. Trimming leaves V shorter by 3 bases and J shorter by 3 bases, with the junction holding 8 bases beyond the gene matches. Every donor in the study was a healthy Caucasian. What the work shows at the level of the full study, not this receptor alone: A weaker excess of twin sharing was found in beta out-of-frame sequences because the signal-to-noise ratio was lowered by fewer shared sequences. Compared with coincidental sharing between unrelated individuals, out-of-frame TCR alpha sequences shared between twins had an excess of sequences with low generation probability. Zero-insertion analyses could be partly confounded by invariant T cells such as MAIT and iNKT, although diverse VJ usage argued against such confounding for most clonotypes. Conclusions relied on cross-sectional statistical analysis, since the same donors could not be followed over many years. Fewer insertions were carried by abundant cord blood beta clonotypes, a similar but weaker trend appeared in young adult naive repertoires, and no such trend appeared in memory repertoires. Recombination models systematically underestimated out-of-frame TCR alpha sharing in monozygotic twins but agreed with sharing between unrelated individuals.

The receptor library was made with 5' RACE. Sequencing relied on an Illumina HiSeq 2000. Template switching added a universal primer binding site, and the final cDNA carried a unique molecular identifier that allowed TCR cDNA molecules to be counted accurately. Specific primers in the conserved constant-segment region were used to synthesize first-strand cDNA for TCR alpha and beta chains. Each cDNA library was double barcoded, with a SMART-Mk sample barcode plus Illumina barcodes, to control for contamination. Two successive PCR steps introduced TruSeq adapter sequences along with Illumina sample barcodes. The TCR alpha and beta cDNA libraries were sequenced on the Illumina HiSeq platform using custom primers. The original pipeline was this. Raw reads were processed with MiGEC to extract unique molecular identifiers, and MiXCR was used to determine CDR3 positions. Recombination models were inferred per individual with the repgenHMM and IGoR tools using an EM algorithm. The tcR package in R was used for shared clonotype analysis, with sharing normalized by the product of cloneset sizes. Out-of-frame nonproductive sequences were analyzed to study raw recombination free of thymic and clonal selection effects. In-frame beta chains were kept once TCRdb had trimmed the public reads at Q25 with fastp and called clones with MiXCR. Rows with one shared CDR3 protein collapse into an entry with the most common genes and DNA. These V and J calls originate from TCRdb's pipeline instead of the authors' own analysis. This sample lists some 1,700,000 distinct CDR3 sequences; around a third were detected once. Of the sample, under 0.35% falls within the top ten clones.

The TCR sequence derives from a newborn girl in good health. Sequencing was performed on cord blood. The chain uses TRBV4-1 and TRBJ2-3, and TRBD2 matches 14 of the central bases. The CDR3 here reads CASSHRTSGRSVTDTQYF. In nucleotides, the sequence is TGCGCCAGCAGCCATCGGACTAGCGGGAGGTCGGTAACAGATACGCAGTATTTT.